The 5 T cell receptor beta chains below were found in one sample sequenced in a study of control samples from healthy donors and cancer patients. The assay was immunoSEQ multiplex PCR, and TCRdb's table has in-frame clones only and misses some. Counted here are about 80,000 clones, around 92% occurring once; the ten biggest clones make up approximately 15%. Sequencing input: blood. Receptor source: a man in his forties or fifties in good health.

The rearrangement links TRBV6-2 or TRBV6-3 to TRBJ2-3; perhaps TRBD1 as D (5 bases). Germline CDR1 reads MNHEY; CDR2 reads SVGEGT. Trimming pared 6 bases from V and 1 base from J, leaving 11 bases between. This CDR3 contains 14 residues. The CDR3: CASSGLQGTDTQYF. For the CDR3, the DNA is TGTGCCAGCAGCGGGCTACAGGGCACAGATACGCAGTATTTT.

This clone was seen a single time. This chain connects TRBV3-1 (or the pseudogene TRBV3-2) to TRBJ2-3; possibly TRBD1 or TRBD2 for D (7 bases each). Trimming removed 3 bases at V and 6 bases at J, with 13 bases between. This CDR3 has 14 residues. Germline V gives CDR1 LGHDT, CDR2 YNNKEL (reference sequence). The CDR3 nucleotides read TGTGCCAGCAGCCATCGACAGGGAGGGGATACGCAGTATTTT. This gives the protein CASSHRQGGDTQYF.

V and J are TRBV10-3 and TRBJ1-5, with 8 nucleotides matching TRBD1. This CDR3 is 16 amino acids long. Germline CDR1 and CDR2: ENHRY and SYGVKD. V lost 4 bases and J lost 1; bases outside the gene matches: 6. The CDR3 DNA sequence: TGTGCCATCAGTGGGGGACAGGCGGGGAGCAATCAGCCCCAGCATTTT. This sequence encodes CAISGGQAGSNQPQHF.

The chain is built from TRBV7-2 and TRBJ2-2; no firm D call. Between the trimmed V and J ends, which lost 9 bases and 7 bases, there was a span of 15 bases. This CDR3 is built from 13 residues. Germline CDR1 is SGHTA and CDR2 is FQGNSA. The CDR3 loop reads CASLRIRGGELFF. The CDR3, as DNA: TGTGCCAGTCTCCGGATAAGAGGCGGGGAGCTGTTTTTT.

This clone was observed a handful of times. The rearrangement uses TRBV25-1 and TRBJ2-5; D gene ambiguous. The CDR3 totals 12 residues. Trimming took off 3 bases at V and 7 bases at J, with 9 bases between the two ends. Germline V CDR1 and CDR2: MGHDK, SYGVNS. CDR3 sequence reads: CASSDSPRTQYF. The DNA for the CDR3 is TGTGCCAGCAGTGATTCGCCAAGGACCCAGTACTTC.